The text below deals with one T cell receptor beta chain. This was the immunoSEQ v3.0 assay at survey level. Method: immunoSEQ multiplex PCR; TCRdb's copy keeps in-frame clones and lacks some. The table records about 29,000 clones, about 95% of them present only once. The source of the sample is a study of long-term antiretroviral therapy in people with HIV. With 7 bases clipped from V and 4 bases from J, the junction kept 0 bases outside the gene matches. Germline lookup yields CDR1 MNHEY and CDR2 SVGAGI. The CDR3 loop spans 11 amino acids. The TCR sequence derives from a man younger than 40 with HIV. Sequenced material: unsorted PBMCs, taken 5.3 years after starting antiretroviral therapy. The chain employs TRBV6-5 and TRBJ2-7, with 8 bases that match TRBD2. The CDR3 loop is CASTGGYEQYF. For the CDR3, the DNA is TGTGCCAGCACGGGGGGGTACGAGCAGTACTTC.